This T cell receptor (beta chain) was identified during a study of cytomegalovirus exposure and HLA in healthy donors. Use of 60 Vbeta and 13 Jbeta primers characterized the PCR. Clones were read by immunoSEQ multiplex PCR, and TCRdb kept only the in-frame ones, dropping some. The data contain 150,000 to 200,000 clones, roughly 78% of them singletons. As for this clone: What it recognizes is unknown.

CDR1 and CDR2 (germline): MNHEY, SMNVEV (reference sequence). V lost 5 bases and J 5 bases, leaving 7 bases between the germline ends. This CDR3 has 12 residues. Study-wide points: While the bulk of TCR sequences proved rare, some public TCRs turned up in many donors.

The sample consisted of PBMCs. The V gene is TRBV27, the J gene TRBJ2-1; D is unclear. This sequence was found in a girl aged 5-17 years in good health and CMV-seropositive. The CDR3 region is CASSLYNNEQFF. The CDR3 region has the DNA TGTGCCAGCAGTCTATATAACAATGAGCAGTTCTTC.